Below, 6 T cell receptor beta chains from the same sample are listed, as sequenced in a study of CD8+ T cells in alopecia areata. Treatment denoted: oral pan-JAK inhibitor, 5-10 mg twice daily. TCR sequencing used cDNA made by reverse transcription of extracted RNA. Here immunoSEQ multiplex PCR was the method, and the copy in TCRdb shows in-frame clones only, minus some. This repertoire shows around 100,000 clones, about 61% found once; its top ten account for about a sixth. The starting material was CD8+ T cells sorted from blood, obtained at week 56, from a patient treated with tofacitinib. These receptor sequences come from a human donor with alopecia areata.

The gene calls are TRBV5-6 and TRBJ2-1; 9 nucleotides agree with TRBD1. The V and J ends lost 5 bases and 6 bases, in that order; junction bases with no gene match: 6. CDR3 length: 14 residues. Germline V gives CDR1 SGHDT, CDR2 YYEEEE. The CDR3 region is CASRPGTGINEQFF. For the CDR3, the DNA is TGTGCCAGCAGGCCCGGGACAGGGATCAATGAGCAGTTCTTC.

The V call is TRBV5-6, the J call TRBJ2-1; no firm D call. The CDR3 contains 13 residues. The germline V and J ends were trimmed by 0 bases and 4 bases, with 5 bases remaining between them. The germline gives CDR1 SGHDT, CDR2 YYEEEE. CDR3 residues: CASSLGTYNEQFF. In DNA, the CDR3 is TGTGCCAGCAGCTTGGGAACGTACAATGAGCAGTTCTTC.

The chain combines TRBV6-5 with TRBJ2-3, with TRBD2 as a possible D gene (6 bases). V shed 6 bases and J shed 0 bases, with 10 bases lying between them. The CDR3 extends over 14 amino acids. The germline V gene has CDR1 MNHEY and CDR2 SVGAGI. This chain's CDR3 is CASSPSASTDTQYF. The DNA for the CDR3 is TGTGCCAGCAGCCCTAGCGCTAGCACAGATACGCAGTATTTT.

The rearrangement links TRBV4-1 to TRBJ2-2; the match to TRBD1 covers 7 bases. V lost 4 bases to trimming and J lost 5 bases; unmatched junction nucleotides: 7. The CDR3 covers 15 residues. Germline V CDR1 and CDR2: MGHRA, YSYEKL. CDR3 nucleotide sequence: TGCGCCAGCAGCCCAGGGACAGATCCTACCGGGGAGCTGTTTTTT. Its translation is CASSPGTDPTGELFF.

This clone occurred once. The chain employs TRBV4-1 and TRBJ2-7; 12 nucleotides agree with TRBD2. Germline CDR1 and CDR2: MGHRA and YSYEKL. V shed 0 bases and J 6 bases; nucleotides not matched to a gene: 6. The length of the CDR3 is 16 residues. The CDR3 sequence: CASSQDRLAGACEQYF. CDR3 sequence (DNA): TGCGCCAGCAGCCAAGATAGACTAGCGGGGGCCTGCGAGCAGTACTTC.

This chain uses TRBV7-6 with TRBJ2-1; TRBD2 matches 9 bases. The CDR3 covers 15 residues. The V gene's germline CDR1 is SGHVS and CDR2 FNYEAQ. The V gene end was trimmed by 5 bases and the J gene end by 9 bases; junction bases not matched to a gene: 11. The CDR3 loop reads CASSARGGRVSEQFF. CDR3 coding DNA: TGTGCCAGCAGCGCGCGGGGGGGCCGCGTCAGTGAGCAGTTCTTC.